Presented here are 9 T cell receptor beta chains from one specimen sequenced in a study of beta chain features in type 1 diabetes (dated by TCRdb to the late 2010s). Library method: the immunoSEQ multiplex PCR assay. The entire isolated RNA was reverse transcribed using the High Capacity cDNA Reverse Transcription Kit, and thus expressed TCRB transcripts were sequenced. TCRdb retrieved this table from immuneACCESS and kept in-frame rearrangements only. Not all clones are present; in checked studies, unresolved V genes account for under half, and no reason is known for the remainder. Here the sample has hundreds of thousands of clones; around 15% occur a single time. Together, the top ten hold nearly 0.04% of the sample. Beyond this particular receptor, the publication reports: In all four CD4+ subsets, TCRB CDR3 length was moderately but significantly shorter in type 1 diabetes patients.

No antigen has been assigned to these receptors. The sequenced sample was naive CD4+ T cells from blood. Per the publication, the cell subset or site label means: true naive CD4+ T cells. The receptors originated from a man aged 18 to 29 with type 1 diabetes.

This chain connects TRBV6-5 to TRBJ2-5, with 9 bases matching TRBD1. V dropped 6 bases and J dropped 2; count of bases not matched to a gene: 4. The CDR3 has 14 amino acids. In germline, CDR1 is MNHEY, CDR2 SVGAGI. The CDR3 sequence is CASSNGQGQETQYF. DNA for the CDR3: TGTGCCAGCAGCAACGGACAGGGGCAAGAGACCCAGTACTTC.

This clone was counted between two and nine times. This chain links TRBV30 with TRBJ2-7; TRBD2 aligns across 7 bases. Germline loops: CDR1 GTSNPN, CDR2 SVGIG (reference sequence). The V segment lost 7 bases and the J segment 4 bases; nucleotides outside the gene matches: 16. The CDR3 runs to 15 residues. The CDR3 spells CAYTSPSGPGYEQYF. In DNA, the CDR3 is TGTGCCTACACCTCCCCTAGCGGACCTGGGTACGAGCAGTACTTC.

Turning to this clone: Compared with germline, one end of the junction differs, possibly owing to a read error. The chain couples TRBV7-2 to TRBJ2-7, with 8 bases aligning to TRBD1. CDR3 length equals 11 residues. Germline-derived CDR1 and CDR2 are SGHTA and FQGNSA. CDR3 sequence: CASSFQGAFNF. CDR3 nucleotides: TGTGCCAGCAGCTTCCAGGGGGCTTTTAACTTC.

The chain couples TRBV2 to TRBJ1-3; D call uncertain. CDR3 length: 13 residues. Trimming left V 6 bases short and J 2 bases short, with 8 bases between. CDR1 is SNHLY and CDR2 is FYNNEI in the germline V gene. The CDR3 DNA follows: TGTGCCAGCAGGGACGGTCCTGGAAACACCATATATTTT. This codes for CASRDGPGNTIYF.

This chain links TRBV5-4 with TRBJ2-3, with 8 bases that match TRBD2. V shed 4 bases and J 4 bases; nucleotides not matched to a gene: 8. Germline V gives CDR1 SGHNT, CDR2 YYREEE (reference sequence). The CDR3 runs 15 residues. The CDR3 loop reads CASSVGGAFADTQYF. DNA for the CDR3: TGTGCCAGCAGCGTCGGGGGGGCCTTCGCAGATACGCAGTATTTT.

V usage is TRBV30 and J usage is TRBJ2-3; 7 bases align to TRBD1. The CDR3 runs 14 residues. J lost 0 bases, V lost 3 bases, and 3 bases had no gene match. CDR1 and CDR2 (germline): GTSNPN, SVGIG (reference sequence). Written as DNA, the CDR3 is TGTGCCTGGAGGCAGGGGGTGAGCACAGATACGCAGTATTTT. It specifies CAWRQGVSTDTQYF.

The J gene is TRBJ2-3, the V gene TRBV2, with 10 bases aligning to TRBD1. V was clipped by 4 bases and J by 6 bases; unmatched bases: 4. Germline V gene sequence: CDR1 SNHLY, CDR2 FYNNEI. The CDR3 has 14 amino acids. Here the CDR3 reads CASSGQGARDTQYF. DNA for the CDR3: TGTGCCAGCAGTGGACAGGGGGCTAGGGATACGCAGTATTTT.

The gene calls are TRBV9 and TRBJ2-5; D tentatively reads TRBD1 or TRBD2 (5 bases each). Germline values: CDR1 SGDLS, CDR2 YYNGEE. The V end was cut by 4 bases, the J end by 5 bases, with 12 bases between. The CDR3 totals 13 residues. For the CDR3, the DNA is TGTGCCAGCAGCTCTGGAGAGGGGGAGACCCAGTACTTC. This sequence encodes CASSSGEGETQYF.

V usage is TRBV2 and J usage is TRBJ2-3; D may be TRBD1 (6 bases). CDR1 and CDR2 from the germline V gene are SNHLY and FYNNEI. The germline V and J ends were trimmed by 7 bases and 0 bases, with 11 bases remaining between them. This CDR3 has 14 residues. The CDR3 sequence: CASKQGRSTDTQYF. Written as DNA, the CDR3 is TGTGCCAGCAAACAGGGTCGGAGCACAGATACGCAGTATTTT. Filled out from reference TRBV2 and TRBJ2-3, the complete variable domain reads EPEVTQTPSHQVTQMGQEVILRCVPISNHLYFYWYRQILGQKVEFLVSFYNNEISEKSEIFDDQFSVERPDGSNFTLKIRSTKLEDSAMYFCASKQGRSTDTQYFGPGTRLTVL.